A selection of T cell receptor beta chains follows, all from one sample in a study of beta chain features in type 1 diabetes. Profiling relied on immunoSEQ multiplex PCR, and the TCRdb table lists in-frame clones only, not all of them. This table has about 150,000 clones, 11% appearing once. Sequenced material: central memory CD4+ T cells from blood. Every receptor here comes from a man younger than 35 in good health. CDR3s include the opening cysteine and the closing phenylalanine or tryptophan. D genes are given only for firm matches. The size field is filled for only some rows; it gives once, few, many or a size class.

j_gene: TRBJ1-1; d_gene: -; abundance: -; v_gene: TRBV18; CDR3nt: TGTGCCAGCTCACCAGTACGGGAGTTGGGCACTGAAGCTTTCTTT; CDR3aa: CASSPVRELGTEAFF
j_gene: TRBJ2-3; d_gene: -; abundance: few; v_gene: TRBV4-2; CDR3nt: TGTGCCAGCAGCTCGCGACGGGAACCTAGCACAGATACGCAGTATTTT; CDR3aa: CASSSRREPSTDTQYF
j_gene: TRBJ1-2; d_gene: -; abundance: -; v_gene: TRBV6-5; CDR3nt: TGTGCCAGCAGCCTCGGGCCCACCTATGGCTACACCTTC; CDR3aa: CASSLGPTYGYTF
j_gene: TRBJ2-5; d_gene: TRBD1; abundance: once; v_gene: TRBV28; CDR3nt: TGTGCCAGCAGTTCACAGGGGAAGGGTGAGACCCAGTACTTC; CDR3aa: CASSSQGKGETQYF
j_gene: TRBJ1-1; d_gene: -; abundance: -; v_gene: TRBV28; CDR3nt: TGTGCCACGCTACTTGGCTCGGGTACTGAAGCTTTCTTT; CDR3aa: CATLLGSGTEAFF
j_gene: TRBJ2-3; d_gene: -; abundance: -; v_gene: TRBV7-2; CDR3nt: TGTGCCAGCAGCTTGAAACAGGGACAAACAGATACGCAGTATTTT; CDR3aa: CASSLKQGQTDTQYF
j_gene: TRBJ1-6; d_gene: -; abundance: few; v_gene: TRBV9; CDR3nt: TGTGCCAGCAGCGTGGAAGGGATTCGCGATTCACCCCTCCACTTT; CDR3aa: CASSVEGIRDSPLHF
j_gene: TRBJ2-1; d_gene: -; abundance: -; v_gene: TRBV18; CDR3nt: TGTGCCAGCTCGCCCCTAGTAGGAGTCTACAATGAGCAGTTCTTC; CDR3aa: CASSPLVGVYNEQFF
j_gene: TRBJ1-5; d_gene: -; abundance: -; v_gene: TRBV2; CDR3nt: TGTGCCAGCAGTGACCAGGGGAGGAGTCAGCCCCAGCATTTT; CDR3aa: CASSDQGRSQPQHF
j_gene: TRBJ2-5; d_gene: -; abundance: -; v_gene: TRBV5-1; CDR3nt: TGCGCCAGCAGCTTGGCAGAGCCCCCGACCCAGTACTTC; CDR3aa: CASSLAEPPTQYF
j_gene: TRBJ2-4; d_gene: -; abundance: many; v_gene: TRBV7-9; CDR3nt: TGTGCCAGCAGCCCCCGGGCAGATGGCATTCAGTACTTC; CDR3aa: CASSPRADGIQYF
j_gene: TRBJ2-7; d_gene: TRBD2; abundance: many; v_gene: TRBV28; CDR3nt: TGTGCCAGCAGTTTCCTAGCGGGACCCTACGAGCAGTACTTC; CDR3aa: CASSFLAGPYEQYF
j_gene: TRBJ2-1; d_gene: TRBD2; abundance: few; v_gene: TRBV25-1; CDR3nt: TGTGCCAGCAGTACTTCCGGGAGGCCCAGCTCCTACAATGAGCAGTTCTTC; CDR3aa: CASSTSGRPSSYNEQFF
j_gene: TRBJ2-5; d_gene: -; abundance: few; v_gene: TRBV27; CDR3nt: TGTGCCAGCAGACTACTTCTGGGAGAGACCCAGTACTTC; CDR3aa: CASRLLLGETQYF
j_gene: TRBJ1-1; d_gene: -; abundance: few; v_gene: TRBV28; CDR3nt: TGTGCCAGCAAGCTCAGGGCTGGTAGCACTGAAGCTTTCTTT; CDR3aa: CASKLRAGSTEAFF